These T cell receptor beta chains were read from a single sample in a study of blood T cell repertoires in COVID-19. Clones were read by immunoSEQ multiplex PCR, and TCRdb kept only the in-frame ones, dropping some. The table includes about 72,000 clones, roughly 83% detected once. Input material: peripheral blood. These TCRs come from a woman aged 80 or older with acute or convalescent COVID-19. CDR3s include the opening cysteine and the closing phenylalanine or tryptophan. D genes are given only for firm matches. Part of the rows lack a size; the others show once, few, many or a class for expanded clones.

V: TRBV27; D: NA; J: TRBJ1-5; size: once; CDR3: CASSLRGGSWGLIGGDNQPQHF
V: TRBV7-8; D: TRBD1; J: TRBJ2-5; size: NA; CDR3: CASRDDRGGETQYF
V: TRBV6-5; D: NA; J: TRBJ1-1; size: NA; CDR3: CASRRRGVTAEAFF
V: TRBV30; D: NA; J: TRBJ2-1; size: NA; CDR3: CAWSVQTGLYNEQFF
V: TRBV18; D: NA; J: TRBJ1-1; size: NA; CDR3: CASSPRKGALSNTEAFF
V: TRBV9; D: TRBD2; J: TRBJ2-7; size: few; CDR3: CASSHGTSGVSYEQYF
V: TRBV4-1; D: NA; J: TRBJ1-1; size: NA; CDR3: CASSLHLGNTEAFF
V: TRBV18; D: TRBD1; J: TRBJ1-2; size: NA; CDR3: CASSELQGAGYGYTF
V: TRBV5-1; D: TRBD1; J: TRBJ1-1; size: NA; CDR3: CASSLGTGGSTEAFF
V: TRBV9; D: TRBD1; J: TRBJ1-6; size: NA; CDR3: CASSPGTGSSYNSPLHF
V: TRBV9; D: TRBD1; J: TRBJ2-2; size: NA; CDR3: CASSLRQGAELFF
V: TRBV14; D: TRBD2; J: TRBJ2-7; size: NA; CDR3: CASSPVASGAPYEQYF
V: TRBV19; D: NA; J: TRBJ2-2; size: few; CDR3: CASIAGVVGGELFF
V: TRBV7-7; D: NA; J: TRBJ2-5; size: NA; CDR3: CASSLVPTEYQETQYF
V: TRBV5-1; D: TRBD1; J: TRBJ1-6; size: NA; CDR3: CASSVTGVSYNSPLHF
V: TRBV11-1; D: TRBD1; J: TRBJ1-2; size: few; CDR3: CASSPRQGPNYGYTF
V: TRBV3-1/TRBV3-2; D: NA; J: TRBJ2-5; size: NA; CDR3: CASSQERASFRETQYF
V: TRBV15; D: NA; J: TRBJ2-2; size: NA; CDR3: CATSTGISGELFF
V: TRBV11-2; D: NA; J: TRBJ1-4; size: NA; CDR3: CASSLGENMGKLFF
V: TRBV5-4; D: TRBD2; J: TRBJ2-5; size: NA; CDR3: CASSFLSGSGQETQYF
V: TRBV5-1; D: TRBD1; J: TRBJ1-6; size: NA; CDR3: CASRAGGTEGNSPLHF
V: TRBV19; D: NA; J: TRBJ2-5; size: NA; CDR3: CASSIDTSRETQYF
V: TRBV7-9; D: NA; J: TRBJ2-6; size: once; CDR3: CASSSLGGTKTF
V: TRBV5-4; D: TRBD2; J: TRBJ2-5; size: NA; CDR3: CATRTSGSMETQYF
V: TRBV5-1; D: NA; J: TRBJ1-2; size: NA; CDR3: CASSLNGEDYGYTF
V: TRBV11-3; D: TRBD2; J: TRBJ2-3; size: NA; CDR3: CASSSPFPGLGTDTQYF
V: TRBV2; D: TRBD2; J: TRBJ2-1; size: NA; CDR3: CASLEGRGGQFYNEQFF
V: TRBV6-6; D: NA; J: TRBJ2-1; size: NA; CDR3: CASQGRREIGNEQFF
V: TRBV5-1; D: NA; J: TRBJ2-3; size: NA; CDR3: CASSLDAGSTDTQYF
V: TRBV27; D: TRBD2; J: TRBJ2-5; size: NA; CDR3: CASSLQYRTSGLQETQYF
V: TRBV5-1; D: TRBD1; J: TRBJ2-7; size: NA; CDR3: CASSQKDRGHEQYF
V: TRBV19; D: NA; J: TRBJ1-4; size: NA; CDR3: CASRLTGGPNEKLFF
V: TRBV19; D: TRBD2; J: TRBJ2-7; size: NA; CDR3: CASSIGSGRNEQYF
V: TRBV19; D: TRBD1; J: TRBJ2-7; size: NA; CDR3: CASSIRGTGGYPEQYF
V: TRBV12-3/TRBV12-4; D: NA; J: TRBJ2-1; size: NA; CDR3: CASSLTYGEQFF
V: TRBV6-6; D: TRBD2; J: TRBJ2-3; size: NA; CDR3: CASSYGTSGTDTQYF
V: TRBV24-1; D: TRBD1; J: TRBJ2-2; size: few; CDR3: CATSDAGQVNTGELFF
V: TRBV24-1; D: NA; J: TRBJ2-3; size: NA; CDR3: CATSHRQDTQYF
V: TRBV19; D: NA; J: TRBJ2-2; size: NA; CDR3: CASSILGALDTGELFF
V: TRBV7-2; D: TRBD1; J: TRBJ1-6; size: NA; CDR3: CASSLGQFNSPLHF
V: TRBV19; D: TRBD1; J: TRBJ2-7; size: NA; CDR3: CASSWTGSYEQYF
V: TRBV18; D: TRBD1; J: TRBJ1-1; size: NA; CDR3: CASSPPGRGRGNTEAFF
V: TRBV12-3/TRBV12-4; D: NA; J: TRBJ2-1; size: NA; CDR3: CASSPLSYNEQFF
V: TRBV3-1/TRBV3-2; D: TRBD1; J: TRBJ1-1; size: once; CDR3: CASSQGGRGTNTEAFF
V: TRBV7-9; D: NA; J: TRBJ1-4; size: NA; CDR3: CASSYRQNNEKLFF